These 21 T cell receptor beta chains originate from one sample sequenced in a study of early T cells in non-severe SARS-CoV-2 infection. TCRdb fed the 5' RACE reads into MiXCR, producing one record per CDR3 protein. This table has about 52,000 distinct CDR3 sequences, roughly 9.6% appearing once. Sequencing was performed on whole blood. The receptors here all came from an adult who was a healthcare worker with PCR-confirmed SARS-CoV-2 infection or an uninfected control (not recorded which).

This clonotype was picked up a small number of times. The J gene is TRBJ1-1, the V gene TRBV5-5; D not certain. V lost 0 bases and J 7 bases, leaving 16 bases between the germline ends. The length of the CDR3 is 15 residues. Germline-derived CDR1 and CDR2 are SGHKS and YYEKEE (reference sequence). In DNA, the CDR3 is TGTGCCAGCAGCTTGGCCGGTGCCCCCACCTTTGAAGCTTTCTTT. This encodes CASSLAGAPTFEAFF. Full variable domain (outside the CDR3, taken from reference TRBV5-5 and TRBJ1-1): DAGVTQSPTHLIKTRGQQVTLRCSPISGHKSVSWYQQVLGQGPQFIFQYYEKEERGRGNFPDRFSARQFPNYSSELNVNALLLGDSALYLCASSLAGAPTFEAFFGQGTRLTVV.

This clonotype was found many times. The rearrangement links TRBV21-1 to TRBJ1-1. TRBV21-1 is noted as a pseudogene. The CDR3 contains 12 residues. CDR3 sequence reads: CASSPRDTEAFF. In nucleotides, the CDR3 is TGTGCCAGCAGCCCGCGGGACACTGAAGCTTTCTTT.

This clonotype was seen ten or more times. This sequence joins TRBV12-3 or TRBV12-4 and TRBJ1-2; 7 positions match TRBD1. The CDR3 contains 17 residues. The trim removed 2 bases at V and 0 bases at J, leaving 9 bases unmatched. The chain's CDR3 is CASSLRAGTVSNYGYTF. For the CDR3, the DNA is TGTGCCAGCAGTTTAAGGGCCGGGACAGTCTCTAACTATGGCTACACCTTC.

This clonotype has more than one count but fewer than ten. The chain uses TRBV7-9 and TRBJ1-6, with no clear D. Germline V gene lookup returns CDR1 SEHNR and CDR2 FQNEAQ (reference sequence). The CDR3 has 13 residues. The V end was cut by 5 bases, the J end by 12 bases, with 14 bases between. The CDR3 DNA reads as TGTGCCAGCAGCCCTCACCCCAAGGAACCCCTCCACTTT. This codes for CASSPHPKEPLHF.

This clonotype showed up many times. The J gene is TRBJ1-3, the V gene TRBV10-3; 10 bases agree with TRBD1. V lost 4 bases, J lost 7 bases, and 16 bases stayed unmatched. CDR3 size: 18 residues. Looked up from germline, CDR1 is ENHRY and CDR2 is SYGVKD. For the CDR3, the DNA is TGTGCCATCAGTGCGGGGACAGGGGCTCTCCTAAACGGGAACACCATATATTTT. It yields the protein CAISAGTGALLNGNTIYF.

This clonotype was observed at least ten times. V and J are TRBV12-3 or TRBV12-4 and TRBJ2-3; no firm D call. V lost 6 bases, J lost 1 base, and 11 bases lay in between. The CDR3 length is 14 residues. The CDR3 loop is CASSHSGRTDTQYF. The CDR3 DNA sequence: TGTGCCAGCAGCCACTCCGGGCGCACAGATACGCAGTATTTT.

This clonotype was observed many times. V gene TRBV6-2 or TRBV6-3 combines with J gene TRBJ2-5; no firm D call. There are 12 residues in the CDR3. Germline lookup yields CDR1 MNHEY and CDR2 SVGEGT. V dropped 4 bases and J dropped 5 bases, with 8 bases sitting between them. This chain's CDR3 is CASSSYLETQYF. CDR3 DNA: TGTGCCAGCAGTTCGTACCTTGAGACCCAGTACTTC.

CDR3 protein: CASSTRQSGANVLTF. CDR3 in DNA: TGTGCCAGCAGTACTAGACAGTCTGGGGCCAACGTCCTGACTTTC. The chain uses TRBV9 and TRBJ2-6; tentatively, D is TRBD1 or TRBD2 (5 bases each). Germline V gene sequence: CDR1 SGDLS, CDR2 YYNGEE. The CDR3 loop spans 15 amino acids. Between the trimmed V and J ends, which lost 5 bases and 1 base, there was a span of 10 bases. Combining the CDR3 with reference TRBV9 and TRBJ2-6 gives the whole variable domain DSGVTQTPKHLITATGQRVTLRCSPRSGDLSVYWYQQSLDQGLQFLIQYYNGEERAKGNILERFSAQQFPDLHSELNLSSLELGDSALYFCASSTRQSGANVLTFGAGSRLTVL.

Ten or more counts support this clonotype. V and J are TRBV6-5 and TRBJ1-3; 9 bases match TRBD1. Germline V gene sequence: CDR1 MNHEY, CDR2 SVGAGI. V shed 7 bases and J 0 bases; nucleotides not matched to a gene: 4. The CDR3 has 15 amino acids. DNA of the CDR3: TGTGCCAGCACCCTGGGACAGGGCTCTGGAAACACCATATATTTT. Translating it yields CASTLGQGSGNTIYF.

The chain combines TRBV7-2 with TRBJ2-7; D uncertain. In germline, CDR1 is SGHTA, CDR2 FQGNSA. This CDR3 spans 13 amino acids. With 3 bases removed from V and 2 bases from J, the gap between germline ends came to 8 bases. For the CDR3, the DNA is TGTGCCAGCAGCTTTGGCGGAACCTACGAGCAGTACTTC. Translating gives CASSFGGTYEQYF. Together with reference TRBV7-2 and TRBJ2-7, the CDR3 gives the full variable domain: GAGVSQSPSNKVTEKGKDVELRCDPISGHTALYWYRQSLGQGLEFLIYFQGNSAPDKSGLPSDRFSAERTGGSVSTLTIQRTQQEDSAVYLCASSFGGTYEQYFGPGTRLTVT.

The chain is built from TRBV11-2 and TRBJ1-1; D is perhaps TRBD1 (5 bases). Trimming cost V 3 bases and J 5 bases, with 16 bases left between them. Germline V lookup: CDR1 SGHAT, CDR2 FQNNGV. CDR3 length: 15 residues. The CDR3 sequence: CASSLGYPAGTEAFF. Written as DNA, the CDR3 is TGTGCCAGCAGCTTGGGTTACCCGGCAGGGACTGAAGCTTTCTTT.

A few counts support this clonotype. The V gene is TRBV7-6, the J gene TRBJ2-5, with TRBD1 identical over 7 bases. V lost 6 bases, J lost 1 base, and 8 bases stayed unmatched. CDR3 length equals 15 residues. In germline, CDR1 is SGHVS, CDR2 FNYEAQ. CDR3 loop: CASSPNRGGQETQYF. CDR3 DNA sequence: TGTGCCAGCAGTCCTAACAGGGGTGGCCAAGAGACCCAGTACTTC.

This clonotype was detected many times. The chain links TRBV18 to TRBJ2-7; tentative D call: TRBD1 (6 bases). The CDR3 spans 15 residues. The germline gives CDR1 KGHSH, CDR2 LQKENI. With 6 bases removed from V and 1 base from J, the gap between germline ends came to 16 bases. This CDR3 reads CASSHSSDRSYEQYF. CDR3 coding DNA: TGTGCCAGCTCTCACTCTTCTGACAGGTCCTACGAGCAGTACTTC. The variable domain in full, completed from reference TRBV18 and TRBJ2-7, reads NAGVMQNPRHLVRRRGQEARLRCSPMKGHSHVYWYRQLPEEGLKFMVYLQKENIIDESGMPKERFSAEFPKEGPSILRIQQVVRGDSAAYFCASSHSSDRSYEQYFGPGTRLTVT.

This chain joins TRBV7-2 and TRBJ2-7, with D unclear. V lost 4 bases and J lost 6, with 13 bases in between. CDR1 is SGHTA, CDR2 FQGNSA, per germline. This CDR3 is built from 13 residues. CDR3 nucleotides: TGTGCCAGCAGCTCGGGTTTCGTCGGCGAGCAGTACTTC. Amino acids: CASSSGFVGEQYF.

The V and J genes are TRBV7-9 and TRBJ2-4; a weak D match, TRBD2 (5 bases). Trimming removed 5 bases from V and 6 bases from J, with 14 bases in between. The CDR3 is 14 residues long. Germline V gene sequence: CDR1 SEHNR, CDR2 FQNEAQ (reference sequence). The CDR3 reads CASSPGSDSNIQYF. The CDR3 nucleotides are TGTGCCAGCAGCCCGGGGAGCGATTCAAACATTCAGTACTTC.

This clonotype was counted at least ten times. The chain employs TRBV20-1 and TRBJ2-1; 9 bases match TRBD2. V lost 3 bases, J lost 4 bases, and 7 bases stayed unmatched. Germline CDR1 DFQATT, CDR2 SNEGSKA (reference sequence). The CDR3 is made up of 15 amino acids. The CDR3: CSASISGRRYNEQFF. CDR3 nucleotides: TGCAGTGCTAGTATAAGCGGGAGGAGGTACAATGAGCAGTTCTTC.

This clonotype turned up a few times. The chain couples TRBV7-6 to TRBJ1-1, with 12 bases matching TRBD1. Germline V gives CDR1 SGHVS, CDR2 FNYEAQ. Trimming took 10 bases from V and 5 from J; bases not matched to a gene: 14. CDR3 length equals 16 residues. The CDR3 here is CATFAGTGGRGTEAFF. Here the CDR3 DNA reads TGTGCCACCTTTGCCGGGACAGGGGGCAGGGGAACTGAAGCTTTCTTT.

This clonotype was counted ten times or more. The chain has TRBV9 and TRBJ2-3; D gene unclear. The CDR3 is made up of 13 amino acids. Looked up from germline, CDR1 is SGDLS and CDR2 is YYNGEE. The V end was cut by 6 bases, the J end by 1 base, with 9 bases between. The CDR3 coding sequence is TGTGCCAGCAACCTGGACGGCACAGATACGCAGTATTTT. Its protein is CASNLDGTDTQYF.

CDR3 amino acids: CSLNPLDRDRVETQYF. The CDR3 DNA reads TGCAGCCTGAACCCACTTGACAGGGACCGAGTAGAGACCCAGTACTTC. This rearrangement joins TRBV20-1 to TRBJ2-5; 7 bases map to TRBD1. Germline CDR1 DFQATT, CDR2 SNEGSKA (reference sequence). The CDR3 loop spans 16 amino acids.

This clonotype came up a few times. The chain uses TRBV10-3 and TRBJ2-1; a possible D gene is TRBD2 (6 bases). CDR1 and CDR2 from the germline V gene are ENHRY and SYGVKD. This CDR3 has 17 residues. V lost 0 bases to trimming and J lost 2 bases, with 14 bases between them. The chain's CDR3 is CAISESGKRVTYNEQFF. DNA for the CDR3: TGTGCCATCAGTGAGTCTGGGAAGCGGGTTACCTACAATGAGCAGTTCTTC.

A few counts support this clonotype. DNA of the CDR3: TGTGCCAGCACCGGGACAGGAACTTTAGATGGCTACACCTTC. Its translation is CASTGTGTLDGYTF. The V gene is TRBV6-6, the J gene TRBJ1-2; 8 nucleotides line up with TRBD1. CDR3 length equals 14 residues. The J segment lost 6 bases and the V segment lost 7 bases, leaving 10 bases of the junction unmatched. Germline values: CDR1 MNHNY, CDR2 SVGAGI (reference sequence).